This T cell receptor (beta chain) was captured in a study of T cell responses to AZD1222 COVID-19 vaccine (dated by TCRdb to the early 2020s). Notes on the research overall: Because spike-specific TCR depth and breadth did not differ between the two schedules, AZD1222 recipients who got a second dose at roughly 4 weeks were pooled with those who got a second dose at roughly 12 weeks. A total of just over 230 trial participants underwent TCR sequencing, of whom 207 had received two doses of AZD1222 and about 25 had received two doses of the MenACWY control vaccine. Trial participants were enrolled by age into 18-55, 56-69 and 70-plus year subgroups, with roughly 150, 30 and 60 TCR-sequenced participants respectively. Paper-wide results and their limitations: In the small 56-69-year group, the increase in depth fell short of significance, most likely because of low power. Because no samples from the day 14 peak response were available, repertoires could be characterized only after the peak T cell response. The whole spike protein was spanned by vaccine-associated CD4 TCRs, and dominant responses were seen in regions 160-218 and 743-854. After two AZD1222 doses, both the breadth and the depth of spike-specific TCRs were significantly higher than at day 0 and than in MenACWY recipients. Most participants were white British and females outnumbered males, and the authors suggested that clonal diversity may have been underestimated. Epitopes outside the regions mutated in the B.1.351 and B.1.1.7 variants were reportedly recognized by nearly half of the unique spike-specific TCRs. Conclusions about previously exposed vaccinees are limited because only five to seven AZD1222 recipients were SARS-CoV-2 seropositive at baseline.

Germline trimming: 1 base from V, 4 bases from J; junction bases outside gene matches: 2. From the germline V gene (reference sequence), CDR1 is LNHDA and CDR2 is SQIVND. There are 15 amino acids in the CDR3, from cysteine to phenylalanine inclusive. Kept here is only the CDR3 DNA, which spans 45 bases and is read in frame from base 1. As regards this clone: Its recognized antigen is unknown. Base quality data are lacking; no much larger clone is found one base away.

The CDR3 regions of human TCRbeta chains were subjected to immunosequencing. Per the authors' processing: TCRs in the repertoires were compared against a reference library of SARS-CoV-2-specific TCRs that had been generated with the MIRA antigen-specificity platform. Breadth meant the fraction of unique TCRs that were SARS-CoV-2-associated, whereas depth meant the fraction of total T cells that were SARS-CoV-2-associated. Each spike-specific TCR was assigned to its reactive spike region and to a CD4 or CD8 class using the MIRA data. Log10-transformed breadth and depth values were compared by one-way ANOVA with Sidak's multiple comparisons tests. TCRdb took over this immuneACCESS table, retaining in-frame rearrangements with V and J assigned. Such tables are incomplete; in checked studies, under half of the missing clones stem from an unresolved V gene, and the remainder is unexplained. Clone size and the V and J calls come from that table; the DNA yielded D and trimming. In this sample the table shows 150,000 to 200,000 clones, roughly 92% of which occur a single time. Jointly, the top ten make up approximately 0.6% of the sample.

The time point label here, explained by the study, means: baseline before first vaccination. The vaccinee samples were drawn from two UK trials, COV001 and COV002, one of which was a single-blind randomized controlled phase 2/3 trial testing AZD1222 (ChAdOx1 nCoV-19) in healthy adults. For TCRbeta chain sequencing, PBMC samples from trial participants were taken at day 0 and at day 28 after the second dose. This clonotype originated in an adult in good health. Sequencing was performed on peripheral blood, taken on day 0 of AZD1222 vaccination. The chain was built from TRBV19 and TRBJ2-1; TRBD2 fits 9 bases in the junction. The CDR3 region: CASSIAGLAYNEQFF. Here is the DNA: TGTGCCAGTAGTATAGCGGGACTAGCTTACAATGAGCAGTTCTTC.